These 5 T cell receptor beta chains were sequenced from one sample in a study of T cell responses to AZD1222 COVID-19 vaccine (dated by TCRdb to the early 2020s). Libraries were prepared through the immunoSEQ multiplex PCR assay. In its TCRdb copy, this immuneACCESS table keeps in-frame sequences only and misses some clones. Where compared with another copy, unresolved V genes explain less than half of these, and the others have no known cause. The sample table holds about 60,000 clones, of which 84% were seen once. In total, the top ten clones hold around 7.5% of the sample. Explained via the paper, the time point label denotes: baseline before first vaccination. Sequencing used peripheral blood, obtained on day 0 of AZD1222 vaccination. These receptors were collected from an adult in good health.

The sample holds one count of this clone. The chain links TRBV13 to TRBJ2-7; no clear D. CDR3 length: 13 residues. Deletions cut 5 bases from V and 4 bases from J, with 12 bases between. The V gene's germline CDR1 is PRHDT and CDR2 FYEKMQ (reference sequence). CDR3 nucleotides: TGTGCCAGCAGCACCTCCGCGCGGTACGAGCAGTACTTC. It yields the protein CASSTSARYEQYF.

The chain has TRBV29-1 and TRBJ1-1, with 9 bases fitting TRBD1. The ends lost 7 bases at V and 7 bases at J; junction bases unmatched: 10. Germline lookup yields CDR1 SQVTM and CDR2 ANQGSEA. This CDR3 is built from 13 residues. The CDR3 here is CSAEDRGMGEAFF. The CDR3 DNA sequence: TGCAGCGCCGAAGACAGGGGGATGGGTGAAGCTTTCTTT.

The chain has TRBV20-1 and TRBJ2-5; D could derive from TRBD1 or TRBD2 (5 bases each). Germline CDR1 reads DFQATT; CDR2 reads SNEGSKA (reference sequence). CDR3 length equals 11 residues. The V gene lost 3 bases and the J gene lost 4 bases, with 6 bases spanning the gap. CDR3 in amino acids: CSASGTETQYF. The CDR3 region has the DNA TGCAGTGCTAGTGGGACAGAGACCCAGTACTTC.

This clone occurred once. The J gene is TRBJ2-7, the V gene TRBV5-1; 8 bases are a match to TRBD1. This CDR3 contains 14 residues. V dropped 1 base and J dropped 6; count of bases not matched to a gene: 6. CDR1 is SGHRS and CDR2 is YFSETQ in the germline V gene. The CDR3 bases are TGCGCCAGCAGCTTGACAGGGGGAGTAGGCGAGCAGTACTTC. This codes for CASSLTGGVGEQYF.

The V and J genes are TRBV30 and TRBJ2-5; D not certain. The CDR3 is 11 amino acids. Trimming shortened V by 3 bases and J by 2 bases, and 4 bases separated the two germline ends. CDR1 and CDR2 from the germline V gene are GTSNPN and SVGIG (reference sequence). The CDR3 DNA is TGTGCCTGGAGAGGTCAAGAGACCCAGTACTTC. Protein: CAWRGQETQYF.